This TCR beta chain was sequenced for a study of response to subunit inactivated influenza vaccine. As regards this clonotype: Its antigen remains unidentified.

Study findings and constraints: With each seasonal influenza vaccination, the authors suggested, few new T cells are recruited.

Via MiXCR, TCRdb re-called the RT-PCR reads, giving one row per CDR3 protein. This sample has around 650,000 distinct CDR3 sequences, with about a sixth found just once. There are 12 residues in the CDR3. The junction had 6 bases not matched to a gene; V was cut back by 7 bases and J by 9 bases. The V gene's germline CDR1 is DFQATT and CDR2 SNEGSKA (reference sequence). Sequencing used PBMCs from blood, obtained 11 to 12 days after vaccination. The sequence derives from a man between 50 and 59 years old who received an inactivated influenza vaccine. The rearrangement uses TRBV20-1 and TRBJ1-5, with TRBD1 identical over 10 bases. DNA of the CDR3: TGCAGTGTGCAGGGACAGGGGTCGCCCCAGCATTTT. Translated: CSVQGQGSPQHF.